The subject of this entry is one T cell receptor (beta chain). Its antigen remains unknown. A read error may account for a junction end that differs from germline. The CDR3 runs to 16 residues. Germline CDR1 and CDR2: SGHTA and FQGNSA. The source of the sample is a study of T cells after yellow fever vaccination. Study-level background: SMART-Seq v4 Ultra Low Input handled preparation of low-cell-number fractions. Study findings and constraints: After the booster, around 95% of CD4 and about nine tenths of CD8 primary-response clones were re-detected. Any FACS-sorted repertoire could hold abundant clonotypes that contaminate it from the bulk population.

Generation of TCR cDNA used 5'RACE template switching (which added a universal primer site and UMIs). TCRdb re-analysed the 5' RACE reads in MiXCR, keeping a single row per CDR3 protein. Of a few hundred thousand distinct CDR3 sequences listed, around 8.1% are singletons. The chain has TRBV7-2 and TRBJ2-7, with D possibly being TRBD1 or TRBD2 (5 bases each). The sequencing used PBMCs, collected more than 40 days after the first yellow fever vaccination. The receptor comes from a man between 18 and 29 years old who received the YFV17D yellow fever vaccine. The DNA for the CDR3 is TGTCCCAGCAGCCTCCGATACCTCCGGGACCACTACGAGCAGTACTTC. It codes for CPSSLRYLRDHYEQYF.